The clone carrying this TCR beta chain was observed a handful of times. Its antigen is not identified. CDR3 length: 14 amino acids. The junction had 3 bases not matched to a gene; V was cut back by 5 bases and J by 1 base. Germline V gene sequence: CDR1 SGHTA, CDR2 FQGTGA. This sample was included in a study of beta chain features in type 1 diabetes. Study-level findings and limits: A closer apparent resemblance between naive, central memory and Treg TCRB repertoires was seen in patients than in healthy donors.

Sequencing targeted expressed TCRB transcripts, as all isolated RNA had been reverse transcribed. The study sequenced naive, central memory and regulatory T cell samples to an average of around 3.4 million reads. The data were produced by immunoSEQ multiplex PCR, yet TCRdb's version contains in-frame clones alone and is incomplete. The sample carries about 330,000 clones, around 10% recorded once. This TCR derives from a woman aged 25 to 39 in good health. This rearrangement joins TRBV7-3 to TRBJ1-1; TRBD1 aligns across 8 bases. The specimen sequenced was naive CD4+ T cells from blood. The CDR3 region has the DNA TGTGCCAGCAGCCGGGGACAGGAGAACACTGAAGCTTTCTTT. This encodes CASSRGQENTEAFF.